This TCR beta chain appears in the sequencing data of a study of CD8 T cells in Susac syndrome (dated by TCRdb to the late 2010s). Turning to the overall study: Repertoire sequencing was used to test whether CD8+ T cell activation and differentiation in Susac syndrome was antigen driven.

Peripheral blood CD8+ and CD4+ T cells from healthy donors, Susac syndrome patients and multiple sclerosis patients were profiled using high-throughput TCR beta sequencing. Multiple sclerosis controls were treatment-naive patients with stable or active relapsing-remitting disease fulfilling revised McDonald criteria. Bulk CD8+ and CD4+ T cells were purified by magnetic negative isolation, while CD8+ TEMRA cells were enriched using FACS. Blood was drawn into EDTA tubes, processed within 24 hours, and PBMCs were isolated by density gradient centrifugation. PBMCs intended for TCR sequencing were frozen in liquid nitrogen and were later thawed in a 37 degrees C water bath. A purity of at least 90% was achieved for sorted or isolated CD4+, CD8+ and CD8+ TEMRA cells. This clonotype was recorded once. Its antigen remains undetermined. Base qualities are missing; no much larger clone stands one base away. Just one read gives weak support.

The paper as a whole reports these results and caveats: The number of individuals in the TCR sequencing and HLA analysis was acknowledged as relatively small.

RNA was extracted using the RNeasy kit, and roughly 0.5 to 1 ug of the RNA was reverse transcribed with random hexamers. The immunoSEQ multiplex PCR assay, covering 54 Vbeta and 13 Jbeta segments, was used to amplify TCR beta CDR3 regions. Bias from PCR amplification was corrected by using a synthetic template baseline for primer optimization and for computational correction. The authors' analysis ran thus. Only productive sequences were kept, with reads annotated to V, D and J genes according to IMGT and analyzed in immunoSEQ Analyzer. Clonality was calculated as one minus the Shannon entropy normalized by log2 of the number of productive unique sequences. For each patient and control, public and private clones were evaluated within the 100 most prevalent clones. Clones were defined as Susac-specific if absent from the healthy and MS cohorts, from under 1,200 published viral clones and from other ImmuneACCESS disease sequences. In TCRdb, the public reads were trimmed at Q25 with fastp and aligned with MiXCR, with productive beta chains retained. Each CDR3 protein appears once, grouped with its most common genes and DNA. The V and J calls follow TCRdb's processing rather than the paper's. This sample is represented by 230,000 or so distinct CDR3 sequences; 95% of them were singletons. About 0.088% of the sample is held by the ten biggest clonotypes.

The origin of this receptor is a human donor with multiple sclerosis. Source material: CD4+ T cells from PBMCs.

The DNA is as follows: TGTGCCAGCACCTCGGGGGTGGGTTACAATGAGCAGTTCTTC. Translated, this gives CASTSGVGYNEQFF. The chain couples TRBV2 to TRBJ2-1; perhaps TRBD2 is the D gene, with 6 bases matching. V and J are truncated by 7 bases and 4 bases respectively, leaving an intervening sequence of 14 bases. Taken from the germline V gene, the CDR1 and CDR2 loops are SNHLY and FYNNEI. From cysteine to phenylalanine, the CDR3 is 14 amino acids long. Just CDR3 DNA is preserved here, 42 bases in frame from base 1.